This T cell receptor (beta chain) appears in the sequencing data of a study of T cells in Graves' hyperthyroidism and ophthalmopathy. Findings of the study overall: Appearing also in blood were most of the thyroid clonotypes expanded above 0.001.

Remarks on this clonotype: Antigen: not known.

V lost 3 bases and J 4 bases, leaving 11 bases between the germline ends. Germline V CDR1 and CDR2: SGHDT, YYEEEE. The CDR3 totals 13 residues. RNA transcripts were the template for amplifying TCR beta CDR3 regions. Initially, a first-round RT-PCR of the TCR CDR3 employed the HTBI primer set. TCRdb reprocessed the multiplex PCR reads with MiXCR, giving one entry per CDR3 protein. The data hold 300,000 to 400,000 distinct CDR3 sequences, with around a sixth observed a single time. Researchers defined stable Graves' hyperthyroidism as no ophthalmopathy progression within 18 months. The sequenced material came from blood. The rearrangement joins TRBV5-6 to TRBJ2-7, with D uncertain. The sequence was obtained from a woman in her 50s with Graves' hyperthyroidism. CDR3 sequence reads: CASSSGRRYEQYV. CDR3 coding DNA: TGTGCCAGCAGCTCCGGAAGGCGATACGAGCAGTACGTC.